This record concerns one T cell receptor (beta chain) sequence. What it recognizes is unknown. These data come from a study of T cells in tuberculosis. Whole-study findings and limits: GEM motif frequencies gave around 70% accuracy; the GMM repertoire gave roughly 90%. Selection depended on which cryopreserved specimens were available. The TCR-beta difference was not significant; alpha differences partly reflected length.

V was clipped by 3 bases and J by 5 bases, with 11 bases between them. From germline, CDR1 is MNHEY and CDR2 SMNVEV (reference sequence). The CDR3 runs 13 residues. The time point here: new active TB diagnosis, blood taken before or within 7 days of starting treatment. Assay used: immunoSEQ multiplex PCR; TCRdb lists only in-frame clones, some missing. The sample shows 31,000 or so clones, about 82% of them seen only once. V is TRBV27 and J is TRBJ2-7, with D possibly TRBD2 on 5 matching bases. The sample here was PBMCs, taken at tuberculosis diagnosis. The TCR was taken from an adult with tuberculosis. The CDR3 loop reads CASSFVVGNEQYF. The CDR3 DNA reads as TGTGCCAGCAGTTTTGTGGTCGGGAACGAGCAGTACTTC.